These 5 T cell receptor beta chains were all obtained from the same sample, sequenced in a study of blood T cell repertoires in COVID-19 (dated by TCRdb to 2020 to 2022). Library preparation used the immunoSEQ multiplex PCR assay. The clones in this table, taken by TCRdb from immuneACCESS, are in-frame only. Not every clone is retained; where verified, under half of the shortfall comes from an unresolved V gene, and the cause of the rest is unknown. The sample contains 250,000 or so clones, 70% to 90% of them found a single time. The top ten hold 0.99% of the sample. The sample taken for sequencing was peripheral blood. These receptors all stem from a woman in her thirties or forties who had recovered from COVID-19.

This clone was picked up a small number of times. The rearrangement joins TRBV6-5 to TRBJ1-2; the D is unclear. The CDR3 runs to 13 residues. Deletions cut 6 bases from V and 2 bases from J, with 10 bases between. The germline CDR1 and CDR2 sequences are MNHEY and SVGAGI. The CDR3 nucleotides are TGTGCCAGCAGGACTAGGGTGAACTATGGCTACACCTTC. This sequence encodes CASRTRVNYGYTF.

The V call is TRBV19, the J call TRBJ2-7, with 9 nucleotides matching TRBD1. The CDR3 runs 13 residues. The V gene end was trimmed by 4 bases and the J gene end by 3 bases; junction bases not matched to a gene: 1. CDR1 is LNHDA, CDR2 SQIVND, per germline (reference sequence). CDR3 DNA: TGTGCCAGTAGTAAGGGACAGGGCTACGAGCAGTACTTC. Translating it yields CASSKGQGYEQYF.

This clone occurred a few times. The V and J genes are TRBV9 and TRBJ2-1, with D possibly matching TRBD2 (5 bases). Trimming cost V 0 bases and J 0 bases, with 7 bases left between them. CDR1 and CDR2 (germline): SGDLS, YYNGEE. The CDR3 loop spans 15 amino acids. The CDR3, as DNA: TGTGCCAGCAGCGTAGCCGAGGGCTCCTACAATGAGCAGTTCTTC. It yields the protein CASSVAEGSYNEQFF.

This clone was detected once. V gene TRBV19 combines with J gene TRBJ2-1; 13 nucleotides agree with TRBD2. The ends lost 9 bases at V and 7 bases at J; junction bases unmatched: 9. This CDR3 region has 15 residues. Germline loops: CDR1 LNHDA, CDR2 SQIVND (reference sequence). CDR3 coding DNA: TGTGCCAGCAAACTAGCGGGAGGGCCGGGAAATGAGCAGTTCTTC. Amino acids: CASKLAGGPGNEQFF.

The chain employs TRBV14 and TRBJ2-7, with TRBD2 identical over 14 bases. Germline V gene sequence: CDR1 SGHDN, CDR2 FVKESK. The CDR3 covers 16 residues. V trimming: 4 bases; J trimming: 6 bases; junction bases outside the gene matches: 8. CDR3 coding DNA: TGTGCCAGCAGCCCCACCGGACTAGCGGGAGGAGGCGAGCAGTACTTC. Translating gives CASSPTGLAGGGEQYF.